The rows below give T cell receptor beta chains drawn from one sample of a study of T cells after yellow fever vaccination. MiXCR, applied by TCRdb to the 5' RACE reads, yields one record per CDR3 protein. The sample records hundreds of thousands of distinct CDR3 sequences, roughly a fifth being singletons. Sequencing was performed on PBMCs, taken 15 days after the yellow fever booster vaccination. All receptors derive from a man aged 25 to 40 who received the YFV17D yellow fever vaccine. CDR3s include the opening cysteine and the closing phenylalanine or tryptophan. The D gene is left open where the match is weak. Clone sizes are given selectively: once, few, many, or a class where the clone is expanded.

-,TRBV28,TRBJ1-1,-,TGTGCCAGCAGTTTAAACCGGGTAGGAGCTTTCTTT,CASSLNRVGAFF
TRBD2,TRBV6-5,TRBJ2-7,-,TGTGCCAGCAGTTACCCTAGCGGTCCCTACGAGCAGTACTTC,CASSYPSGPYEQYF
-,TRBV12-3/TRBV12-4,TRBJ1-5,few,TGTGCCAGCAGTTTAAACATGGGAGGGGTAGGGCAGCCCCAGCATTTT,CASSLNMGGVGQPQHF
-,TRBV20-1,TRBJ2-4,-,TGCAGTGCTAGCCGGGGGAACATTCAGTACTTC,CSASRGNIQYF
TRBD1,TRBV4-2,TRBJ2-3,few,TGTGCCAGCAGTGCCGGACAGGGGAGAGGAGATACGCAGTATTTT,CASSAGQGRGDTQYF
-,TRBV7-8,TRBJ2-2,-,TGTGCCAGCAGCCCCCCGGTGTTTTCCGGTACCGGGGAGCTGTTTTTT,CASSPPVFSGTGELFF
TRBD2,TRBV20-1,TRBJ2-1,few,TGCAGTGCTCCTCGGTTAGGCGGGAGTTCGTACAATGAGCAGTTCTTC,CSAPRLGGSSYNEQFF
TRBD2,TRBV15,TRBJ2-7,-,TGTGCCACCAGCAGAGAAATACTAGCGGGAGCCGAGCAGTACTTC,CATSREILAGAEQYF
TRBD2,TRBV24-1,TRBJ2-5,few,TGTGCCACCAGTGAAGCCGGGGGGGAGACCCAGTACTTC,CATSEAGGETQYF
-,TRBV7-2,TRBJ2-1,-,TGTGCCAGCAGCTTAGCGGCCACGGAGCAGTTCTTC,CASSLAATEQFF
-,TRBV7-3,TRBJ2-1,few,TGTGCCAGCAGCCGTCTGGGGGGTGGTGAGCAGTTCTTC,CASSRLGGGEQFF
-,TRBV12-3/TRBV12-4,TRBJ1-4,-,TGTGCCAGCAGTTTTGGCGGGAATGAAAAACTGTTTTTT,CASSFGGNEKLFF
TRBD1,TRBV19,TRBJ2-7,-,TGTGCCAGTAGTTCGAACAGGGGGCGCCCCAACGAGCAGTACTTC,CASSSNRGRPNEQYF
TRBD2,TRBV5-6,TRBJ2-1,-,TGTGCCAGCAGCTGGACTAGCGATTTCTACAATGAGCAGTTCTTC,CASSWTSDFYNEQFF
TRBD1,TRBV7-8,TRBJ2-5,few,TGTGCCAGCAGCTCCTACCCCCGGGACAGGGGAGTTGAGACCCAGTACTTC,CASSSYPRDRGVETQYF
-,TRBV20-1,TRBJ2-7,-,TGCTGTGCTAGTTCCGGGACCTTTACCTACGAGCAGTACTTC,CCASSGTFTYEQYF
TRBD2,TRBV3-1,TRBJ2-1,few,TGTGCCAGCAGCCCAACCCCCGGGACTAGCGGGATCCGGGTATTGTACAATGAGCAGTTCTTC,CASSPTPGTSGIRVLYNEQFF
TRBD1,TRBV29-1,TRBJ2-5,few,TGCAGCGCCGACCCCACAGTAGGGGGCCAGACCCAGTACTTC,CSADPTVGGQTQYF
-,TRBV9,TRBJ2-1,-,TGTGCCAGCAGCGCGCCCTCGAACAATGAGCAGTTCTTC,CASSAPSNNEQFF
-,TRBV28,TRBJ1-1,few,TGTGCCAGCAGGCCCCCCTACACTGAAGCTTTCTTT,CASRPPYTEAFF
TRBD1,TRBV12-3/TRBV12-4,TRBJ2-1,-,TGTGCCAGCAGTCCGCGAATGAACAGGGGTTCCTTTTACAATGAGCAGTTCTTC,CASSPRMNRGSFYNEQFF
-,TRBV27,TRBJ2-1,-,TGTGCCAGCAGACCCACCGGGACCCGCCCGGATGAGCAGTTCTTC,CASRPTGTRPDEQFF
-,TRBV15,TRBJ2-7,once,TGTGCCACCAGCAGGAGCGGAAGTCCCTACGAGCAGTACTTC,CATSRSGSPYEQYF
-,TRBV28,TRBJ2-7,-,TGTGCCAGCACACGAAACGCCGGGTTGTTAAACGAGCAGTACTTC,CASTRNAGLLNEQYF
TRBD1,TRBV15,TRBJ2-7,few,TGTGCCACCAGCCGAGGGACAGCACTTTCCTACGAGCAGTACTTC,CATSRGTALSYEQYF
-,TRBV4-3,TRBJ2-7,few,TGCGCCAGCAGCCAAGATCCAGGGGATCTCTACGAGCAGTACTTC,CASSQDPGDLYEQYF
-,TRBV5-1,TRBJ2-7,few,TGCGCCAGCAGCTTGGAGGGCCTCGTCGAGCAGTACTTC,CASSLEGLVEQYF
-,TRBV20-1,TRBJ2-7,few,TGCAGTGCTAGTAAGGCTAGCGCTTACGAGCAGTACTTC,CSASKASAYEQYF
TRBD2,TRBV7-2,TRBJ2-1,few,TGTGCCAGCAGCCTAGGGACTAGCGAAGTTTTTGAGCAGTTCTTC,CASSLGTSEVFEQFF
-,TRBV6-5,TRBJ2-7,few,TGTGCCAGCAGTTACCGGCTGGGGGAGTACGAGCAGTACTTC,CASSYRLGEYEQYF
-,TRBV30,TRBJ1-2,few,TGTGCCCGGAGGATTGGTGCTGGCTACACCTTC,CARRIGAGYTF
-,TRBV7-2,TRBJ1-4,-,TGTGCCAGCAGCCCCGGACCTGTTAATGAAAAACTGTTTTTT,CASSPGPVNEKLFF
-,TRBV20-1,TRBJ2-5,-,TGCAGTGGCGCCGATGGTTCGAAAGAGACCCAGTACTTC,CSGADGSKETQYF
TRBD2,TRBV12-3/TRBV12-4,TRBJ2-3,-,TGTGCCAGCAGTATGGCTAGCGGGAACACAGATACGCAGTATTTT,CASSMASGNTDTQYF
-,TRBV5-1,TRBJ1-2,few,TGCGCCAGCAGCTCCGGCAGAAACTATAACTATGGCTACACCTTC,CASSSGRNYNYGYTF
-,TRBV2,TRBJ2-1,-,TGTGCCAGCAGTGATAACCCCCGAAATGAGCAGTTCTTC,CASSDNPRNEQFF
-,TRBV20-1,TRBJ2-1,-,TGCAGTGCCGAGGGCGGAAGCTCCTACAATGAGCAGTTCTTC,CSAEGGSSYNEQFF
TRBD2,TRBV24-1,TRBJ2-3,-,TGTGCCACCGGTACTCGAGCGGGAGCGGGAGATACGCAGTATTTT,CATGTRAGAGDTQYF
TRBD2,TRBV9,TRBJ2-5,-,TGTGCCAGCTCCCCAGTCCCTAGCGGGAGGGCCGTAGAGACCCAGTACTTC,CASSPVPSGRAVETQYF
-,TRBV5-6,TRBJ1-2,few,TGTGCCAGCAGCTTGTCCCAGTCGTTTGGCTACACCTTC,CASSLSQSFGYTF
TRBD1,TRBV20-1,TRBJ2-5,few,TGCAGTGCTCCCGACAGGGGAGAGACCCAGTACTTC,CSAPDRGETQYF
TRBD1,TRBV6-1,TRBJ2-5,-,TGTGCCAGCAGACCCTGGACAGGGAAAGAGACCCAGTACTTC,CASRPWTGKETQYF
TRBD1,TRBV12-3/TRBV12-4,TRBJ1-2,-,TGTGCCAGCAGAAGGGACAGCAAATATGGCTACACCTTC,CASRRDSKYGYTF
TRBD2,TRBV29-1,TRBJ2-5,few,TGCAGCGTTTCTAGCGGGGCTACCCAAGAGACCCAGTACTTC,CSVSSGATQETQYF
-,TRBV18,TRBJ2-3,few,TGTGCCAGCTCACCACCCAATCCGGGAGCGGGAGATACGCAGTATTTT,CASSPPNPGAGDTQYF
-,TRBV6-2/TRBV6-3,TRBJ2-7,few,TGTGCCAGCAGCCTCCGCGTGGGCTACGAGCAGTACTTC,CASSLRVGYEQYF
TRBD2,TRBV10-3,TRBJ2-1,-,TGTGCCATCATGGGGGGGAGCTCCTACAATGAGCAGTTCTTC,CAIMGGSSYNEQFF
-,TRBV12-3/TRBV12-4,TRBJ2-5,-,TGTGCCAGCAGTTCCCTTGCGGAGACCCAGTACTTC,CASSSLAETQYF
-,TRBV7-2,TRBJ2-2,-,TGTGCCAGCCGAGATACCGGGACTTCCAACACCGGGGAGCTGTTTTTT,CASRDTGTSNTGELFF
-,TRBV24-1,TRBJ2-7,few,TGTGCCACCAGTGAGCAGGGTTACGAGCAGTACTTC,CATSEQGYEQYF
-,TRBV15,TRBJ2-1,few,TGTGCCACCAGCAGAGTTGGCGGGACGGGGCAGTTCTTC,CATSRVGGTGQFF
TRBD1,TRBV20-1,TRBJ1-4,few,TGCAGTGCTAGAAGCGACAGGGGGCAAGGTGAAAAACTGTTTTTT,CSARSDRGQGEKLFF
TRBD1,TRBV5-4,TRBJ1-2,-,TGTGCCAGCAGCTTGGGGGGGGACAGGCGTAACTATGGCTACACCTTC,CASSLGGDRRNYGYTF